The 14 T cell receptor beta chains listed next were all sequenced from one sample in a study of cytomegalovirus exposure and HLA in healthy donors. PCR employed 60 Vbeta and 13 Jbeta primers. Profiled with immunoSEQ multiplex PCR; TCRdb holds only in-frame clones, not every one. This table holds over 150,000 clones, 80% to 85% found once. Sequenced input: PBMCs. The source is a human donor in good health.

This clone showed up just a few times. This rearrangement joins TRBV5-5 to TRBJ2-7, with D uncertain. The CDR3 length is 15 residues. V was shortened by 0 bases and J by 0 bases, with 10 bases between the two germline ends. The germline CDR1 and CDR2 sequences are SGHKS and YYEKEE (reference sequence). This CDR3 reads CASSLGPPSSYEQYF. The CDR3 DNA reads TGTGCCAGCAGCTTGGGTCCCCCTAGCTCCTACGAGCAGTACTTC.

The V gene is TRBV7-2, the J gene TRBJ2-7; 9 bases align to TRBD1. The CDR3 covers 16 residues. The V gene end was trimmed by 5 bases and the J gene end by 1 base; junction bases not matched to a gene: 9. Germline V gene sequence: CDR1 SGHTA, CDR2 FQGNSA. For the CDR3, the DNA is TGTGCCAGCAGCCCATTTCCTGGACAGGGGTCCTACGAGCAGTACTTC. Residues: CASSPFPGQGSYEQYF.

The chain recombines TRBV7-9 with TRBJ2-7, with 10 bases matching TRBD1. The CDR3 totals 16 residues. Trimming cost V 1 base and J 1 base; bases outside gene matches: 4. Germline assignment: CDR1 SEHNR and CDR2 FQNEAQ (reference sequence). In DNA form, the CDR3 reads TGTGCCAGCAGCTTAGAGGGACAGGGGTCGTCCTACGAGCAGTACTTC. Translating it yields CASSLEGQGSSYEQYF.

The DNA of the CDR3 is TGCGCCAGCAGTGACACCGGGGGGAGCGGAGATACGCAGTATTTT. It specifies CASSDTGGSGDTQYF. This sequence joins TRBV10-2 and TRBJ2-3, with TRBD2 matching over 7 bases. J was trimmed by 5 bases and V by 3 bases; bases with no gene match: 8. Germline loops: CDR1 WSHSY, CDR2 SAAADI. This CDR3 is built from 15 residues.

The rearrangement links TRBV27 to TRBJ2-7, with 9 bases fitting TRBD1. The CDR3 totals 15 residues. From germline, CDR1 is MNHEY and CDR2 SMNVEV (reference sequence). J gave up 0 bases and V 5 bases, and 5 bases lay outside the gene matches. CDR3 bases: TGTGCCAGCAGTGAAGAGGGACAGGGCTCCTACGAGCAGTACTTC. Protein: CASSEEGQGSYEQYF.

This chain joins TRBV5-1 and TRBJ2-7; D is uncertain. V shed 1 base and J shed 0 bases, with 8 bases lying between them. The germline CDR1 and CDR2 sequences are SGHRS and YFSETQ. CDR3 length: 14 amino acids. The CDR3 bases are TGCGCCAGCAGCTTGTGGCGGAGCTCCTACGAGCAGTACTTC. Translating it yields CASSLWRSSYEQYF. Full variable domain (missing parts from reference TRBV5-1 and TRBJ2-7): KAGVTQTPRYLIKTRGQQVTLSCSPISGHRSVSWYQQTPGQGLQFLFEYFSETQRNKGNFPGRFSGRQFSNSRSEMNVSTLELGDSALYLCASSLWRSSYEQYFGPGTRLTVT.

The chain combines TRBV7-9 with TRBJ2-1, with 8 bases matching TRBD1. The CDR3 covers 15 residues. Germline values: CDR1 SEHNR, CDR2 FQNEAQ (reference sequence). V dropped 0 bases and J dropped 15; count of bases not matched to a gene: 13. The CDR3 DNA sequence: TGTGCCAGCAGCTTAGCACCCTCGGACAGGGTAGATTTGTTCTTC. Translating it yields CASSLAPSDRVDLFF.

The rearrangement uses TRBV6-1 and TRBJ2-1; no clear D gene. The CDR3 totals 13 residues. Germline CDR1 is MNHNS and CDR2 is SASEGT. Trimming stripped 6 bases from V and 5 bases from J, with 11 bases between. In DNA, the CDR3 is TGTGCCAGCAGCCCGAACACCGACAATGAGCAGTTCTTC. Protein: CASSPNTDNEQFF.

CDR3 DNA sequence: TGTGCCAGCAGCTTAGGGGCAGGGATAATCTACGAGCAGTACTTC. This sequence encodes CASSLGAGIIYEQYF. The genes are TRBV7-9 and TRBJ2-7; maybe TRBD1 (5 bases). Germline V CDR1 and CDR2: SEHNR, FQNEAQ (reference sequence). Trimming stripped 1 base from V and 3 bases from J, with 13 bases between. The CDR3 is 15 amino acids. The whole variable domain, remainder taken from reference TRBV7-9 and TRBJ2-7, is DTGVSQNPRHKITKRGQNVTFRCDPISEHNRLYWYRQTLGQGPEFLTYFQNEAQLEKSRLLSDRFSAERPKGSFSTLEIQRTEQGDSAMYLCASSLGAGIIYEQYFGPGTRLTVT.

The J gene is TRBJ1-2, the V gene TRBV5-6, with TRBD1 matching over 8 bases. Germline CDR1 SGHDT, CDR2 YYEEEE. This CDR3 has 15 amino acids. V gave up 1 base and J gave up 4 bases; unmatched junction bases: 6. The CDR3 protein is CASSLWYRGGYGYTF. The CDR3 DNA sequence: TGTGCCAGCAGCTTGTGGTACAGGGGGGGCTATGGCTACACCTTC. Combining the CDR3 with reference TRBV5-6 and TRBJ1-2 gives the whole variable domain DAGVTQSPTHLIKTRGQQVTLRCSPKSGHDTVSWYQQALGQGPQFIFQYYEEEERQRGNFPDRFSGHQFPNYSSELNVNALLLGDSALYLCASSLWYRGGYGYTFGSGTRLTVV.

The chain uses TRBV2 and TRBJ2-3; the D gene is possibly TRBD2 (6 bases). The V and J ends lost 3 bases and 9 bases respectively, with 16 bases between them. The V gene's germline CDR1 is SNHLY and CDR2 FYNNEI. The CDR3 extends over 14 amino acids. DNA for the CDR3: TGTGCCAGCAGTGATAGGGCGGGGTGGGGAACGCAGTATTTT. It specifies CASSDRAGWGTQYF.

The V gene is TRBV10-2, the J gene TRBJ2-3; 9 positions match TRBD1. The CDR3 covers 14 residues. The germline CDR1 and CDR2 sequences are WSHSY and SAAADI. V dropped 8 bases and J dropped 2; count of bases not matched to a gene: 5. This chain's CDR3 is CASRRTGATDTQYF. The CDR3 DNA is TGCGCCAGCCGACGGACAGGGGCCACAGATACGCAGTATTTT.

The chain uses TRBV27 and TRBJ2-2, with D possibly matching TRBD1 (5 bases). The CDR3 covers 14 residues. The germline V gene encodes CDR1 MNHEY and CDR2 SMNVEV (reference sequence). CDR3 sequence (DNA): TGTGCTTCAGCTGGGGCGCGTGACACCGGGGAGCTGTTTTTT. Residues: CASAGARDTGELFF.

The J gene is TRBJ2-5, the V gene TRBV9, with D possibly TRBD1 on 5 matching bases. The CDR3 runs 11 residues. The germline V gene encodes CDR1 SGDLS and CDR2 YYNGEE. Trimming took 3 bases from V and 8 from J, leaving 8 bases between them. CDR3 region: CASSAQGTQYF. Written as DNA, the CDR3 is TGTGCCAGCAGCGCCCAGGGTACCCAGTACTTC.